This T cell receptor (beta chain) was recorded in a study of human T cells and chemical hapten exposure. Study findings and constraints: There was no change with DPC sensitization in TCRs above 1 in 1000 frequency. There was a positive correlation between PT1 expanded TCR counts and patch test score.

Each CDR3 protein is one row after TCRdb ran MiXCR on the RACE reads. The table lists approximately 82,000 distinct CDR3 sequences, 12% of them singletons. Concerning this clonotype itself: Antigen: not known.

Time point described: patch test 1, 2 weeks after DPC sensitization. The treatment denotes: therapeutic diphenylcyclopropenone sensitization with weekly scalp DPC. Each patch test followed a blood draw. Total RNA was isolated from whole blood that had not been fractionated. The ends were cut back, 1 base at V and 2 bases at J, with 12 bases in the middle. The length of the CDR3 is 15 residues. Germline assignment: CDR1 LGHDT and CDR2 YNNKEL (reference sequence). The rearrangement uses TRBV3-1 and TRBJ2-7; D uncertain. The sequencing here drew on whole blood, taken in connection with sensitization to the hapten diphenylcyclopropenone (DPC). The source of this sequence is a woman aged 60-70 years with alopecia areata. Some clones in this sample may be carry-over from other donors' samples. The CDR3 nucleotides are TGTGCCAGCAGCCAAGCCCCGGGTCCACCCTACGAGCAGTACTTC. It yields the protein CASSQAPGPPYEQYF.